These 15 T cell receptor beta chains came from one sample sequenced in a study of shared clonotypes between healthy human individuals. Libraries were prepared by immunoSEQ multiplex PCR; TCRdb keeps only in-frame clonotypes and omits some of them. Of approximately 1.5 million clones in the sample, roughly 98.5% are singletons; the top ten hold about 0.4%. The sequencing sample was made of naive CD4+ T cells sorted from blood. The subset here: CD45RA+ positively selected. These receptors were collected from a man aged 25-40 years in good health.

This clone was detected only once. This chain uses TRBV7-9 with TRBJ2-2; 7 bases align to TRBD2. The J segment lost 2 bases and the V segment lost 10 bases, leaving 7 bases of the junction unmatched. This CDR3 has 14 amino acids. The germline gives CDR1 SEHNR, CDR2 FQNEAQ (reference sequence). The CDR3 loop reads CATSERGNTGELFF. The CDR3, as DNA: TGTGCCACCTCGGAGCGGGGTAACACCGGGGAGCTGTTTTTT.

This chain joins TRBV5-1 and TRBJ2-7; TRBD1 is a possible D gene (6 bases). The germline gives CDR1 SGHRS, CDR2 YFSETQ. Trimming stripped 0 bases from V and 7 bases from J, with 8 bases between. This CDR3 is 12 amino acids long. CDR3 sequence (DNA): TGCGCCAGCAGCTTGGACAGGGAAGAGCAGTACTTC. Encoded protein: CASSLDREEQYF.

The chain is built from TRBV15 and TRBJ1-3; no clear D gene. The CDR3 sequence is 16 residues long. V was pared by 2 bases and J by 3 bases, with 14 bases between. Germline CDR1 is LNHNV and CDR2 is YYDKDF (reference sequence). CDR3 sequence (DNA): TGTGCCACCAGCAGACCCCCCCCCTCGGTTGGAAACACCATATATTTT. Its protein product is CATSRPPPSVGNTIYF.

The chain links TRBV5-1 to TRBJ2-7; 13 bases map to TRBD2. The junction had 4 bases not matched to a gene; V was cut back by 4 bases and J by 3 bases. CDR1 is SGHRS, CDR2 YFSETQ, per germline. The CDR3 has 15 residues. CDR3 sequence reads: CASSAGLAGNYEQYF. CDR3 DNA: TGCGCCAGCAGCGCGGGACTAGCGGGAAACTACGAGCAGTACTTC.

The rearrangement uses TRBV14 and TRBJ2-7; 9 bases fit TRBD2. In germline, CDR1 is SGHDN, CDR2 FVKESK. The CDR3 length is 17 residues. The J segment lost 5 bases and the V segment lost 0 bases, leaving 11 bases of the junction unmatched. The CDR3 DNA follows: TGTGCCAGCAGCCAAGATTGGGCGGGAGGGCCGTATGACGAGCAGTACTTC. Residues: CASSQDWAGGPYDEQYF.

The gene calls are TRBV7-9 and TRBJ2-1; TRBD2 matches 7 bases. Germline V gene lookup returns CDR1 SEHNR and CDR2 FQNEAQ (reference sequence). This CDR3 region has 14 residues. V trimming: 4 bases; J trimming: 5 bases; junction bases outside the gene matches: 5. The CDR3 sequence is CASSSRTSNNEQFF. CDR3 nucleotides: TGTGCCAGCAGCTCAAGGACTAGTAACAATGAGCAGTTCTTC.

This CDR3 reads CASSTPPATSGRAYEQYF. The CDR3 DNA sequence: TGTGCCAGCAGCACCCCCCCCGCGACTAGCGGGAGGGCCTACGAGCAGTACTTC. The rearrangement uses TRBV7-8 and TRBJ2-7, with TRBD2 matching 14 bases. This CDR3 has 18 residues. The J segment lost 2 bases and the V segment lost 5 bases, leaving 11 bases of the junction unmatched. Germline V lookup: CDR1 SGHVS, CDR2 FQNEAQ.

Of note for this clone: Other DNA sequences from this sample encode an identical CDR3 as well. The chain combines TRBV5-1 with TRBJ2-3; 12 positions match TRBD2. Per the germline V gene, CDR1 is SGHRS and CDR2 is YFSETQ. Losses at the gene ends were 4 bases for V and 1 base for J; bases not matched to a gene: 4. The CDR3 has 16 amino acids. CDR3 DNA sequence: TGCGCCAGCAGCCTAAGACTAGCGGGAGGCACAGATACGCAGTATTTT. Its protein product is CASSLRLAGGTDTQYF.

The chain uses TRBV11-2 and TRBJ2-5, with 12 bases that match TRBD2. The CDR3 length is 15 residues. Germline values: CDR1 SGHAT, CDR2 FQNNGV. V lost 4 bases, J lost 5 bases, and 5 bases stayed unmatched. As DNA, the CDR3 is TGTGCCAGCAGCTCGGGACTAGCGGGCGGGGAGACCCAGTACTTC. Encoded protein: CASSSGLAGGETQYF. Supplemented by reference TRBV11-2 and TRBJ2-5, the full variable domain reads EAGVAQSPRYKIIEKRQSVAFWCNPISGHATLYWYQQILGQGPKLLIQFQNNGVVDDSQLPKDRFSAERLKGVDSTLKIQPAKLEDSAVYLCASSSGLAGGETQYFGPGTRLLVL.

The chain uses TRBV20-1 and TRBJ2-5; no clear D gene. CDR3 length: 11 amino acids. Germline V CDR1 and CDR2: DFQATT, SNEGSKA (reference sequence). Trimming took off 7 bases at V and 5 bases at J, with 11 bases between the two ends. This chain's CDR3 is CSGISLETQYF. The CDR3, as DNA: TGCAGTGGTATATCGTTGGAGACCCAGTACTTC.

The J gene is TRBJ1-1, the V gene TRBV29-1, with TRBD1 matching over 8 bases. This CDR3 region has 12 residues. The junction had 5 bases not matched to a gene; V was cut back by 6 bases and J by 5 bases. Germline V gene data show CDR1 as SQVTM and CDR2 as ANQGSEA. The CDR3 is CSVTGAGTEAFF. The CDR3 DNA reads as TGCAGCGTGACAGGGGCCGGGACTGAAGCTTTCTTT.

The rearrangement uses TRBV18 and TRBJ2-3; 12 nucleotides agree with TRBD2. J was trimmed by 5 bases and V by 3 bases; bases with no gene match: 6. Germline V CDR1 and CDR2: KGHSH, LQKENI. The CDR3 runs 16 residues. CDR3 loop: CASSPDLGLAGDTQYF. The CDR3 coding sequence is TGTGCCAGCTCACCGGACCTGGGACTAGCGGGAGATACGCAGTATTTT. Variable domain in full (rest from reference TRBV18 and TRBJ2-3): NAGVMQNPRHLVRRRGQEARLRCSPMKGHSHVYWYRQLPEEGLKFMVYLQKENIIDESGMPKERFSAEFPKEGPSILRIQQVVRGDSAAYFCASSPDLGLAGDTQYFGPGTRLTVL.

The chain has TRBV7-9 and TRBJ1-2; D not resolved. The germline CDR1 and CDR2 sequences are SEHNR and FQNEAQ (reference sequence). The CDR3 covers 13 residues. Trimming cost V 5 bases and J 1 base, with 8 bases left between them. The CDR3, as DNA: TGTGCCAGCAGCCCCGAGAATAACTATGGCTACACCTTC. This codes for CASSPENNYGYTF. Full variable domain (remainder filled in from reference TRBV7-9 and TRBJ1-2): DTGVSQNPRHKITKRGQNVTFRCDPISEHNRLYWYRQTLGQGPEFLTYFQNEAQLEKSRLLSDRFSAERPKGSFSTLEIQRTEQGDSAMYLCASSPENNYGYTFGSGTRLTVV.

The CDR3, as DNA: TGTGCCAGCACTAGACACCAGAACACCGGGGAGCTGTTTTTT. The encoded protein is CASTRHQNTGELFF. The V call is TRBV28, the J call TRBJ2-2, with no clear D. CDR3 length: 14 amino acids. V shed 7 bases and J shed 1 base, with 10 bases lying between them. Germline assignment: CDR1 MDHEN and CDR2 SYDVKM. The entire variable domain, with the rest obtained from reference TRBV28 and TRBJ2-2, is as follows: DVKVTQSSRYLVKRTGEKVFLECVQDMDHENMFWYRQDPGLGLRLIYFSYDVKMKEKGDIPEGYSVSREKKERFSLILESASTNQTSMYLCASTRHQNTGELFFGEGSRLTVL.

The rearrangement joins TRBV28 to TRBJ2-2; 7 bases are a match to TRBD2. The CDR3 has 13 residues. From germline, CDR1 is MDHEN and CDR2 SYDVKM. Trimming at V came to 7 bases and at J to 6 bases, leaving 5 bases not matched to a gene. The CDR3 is CASNRGLAGELFF. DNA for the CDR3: TGTGCCAGCAACCGCGGACTAGCCGGGGAGCTGTTTTTT.